Listed below are T cell receptor beta chains from one sample, sequenced in a study of shared clonotypes between healthy human individuals. The method was immunoSEQ multiplex PCR; TCRdb's version includes in-frame clones alone and lacks a portion of them. The table has approximately 2.1 million clones, 85% to 95% seen once. Sample: naive CD4+ T cells from PBMCs. Receptors were obtained from a man between 18 and 35 years old in good health. Some clones in this sample may be carry-over from other donors' samples. Both conserved end residues are part of each CDR3. The order of the fields is V gene, J gene, clone size, CDR3 protein. Clone sizes are given selectively: once, few, many, or a class where the clone is expanded.

V: TRBV4-1
J: TRBJ2-3
size: .
CDR3: CASSQEYAGSQRDTQYF

V: TRBV5-4
J: TRBJ1-1
size: .
CDR3: CASSRSMVSDTEAFF

V: TRBV28
J: TRBJ2-1
size: once
CDR3: CASSLISGMYNEQFF

V: TRBV5-4
J: TRBJ2-5
size: .
CDR3: CASSDRSLETQYF

V: TRBV7-3
J: TRBJ1-1
size: .
CDR3: CASSQGTVNTEAFF

V: TRBV19
J: TRBJ2-6
size: .
CDR3: CASSRSANYFSGANVLTF

V: TRBV5-4
J: TRBJ1-3
size: .
CDR3: CASSPTLSGNTIYF

V: TRBV20-1
J: TRBJ1-1
size: .
CDR3: CSASRQQAFF

V: TRBV6-1
J: TRBJ2-3
size: .
CDR3: CASTQQKGSDTQYF

V: TRBV4-1
J: TRBJ1-2
size: .
CDR3: CASSQDRWTVYGYTF

V: TRBV2
J: TRBJ1-5
size: few
CDR3: CASTGQGFSQPQHF

V: TRBV5-8
J: TRBJ2-4
size: .
CDR3: CASSLVLAKNIQYF